The 6 T cell receptor beta chains below come from one sample, sequenced in a study of graft-versus-host responses after intestinal transplantation. Generated by immunoSEQ multiplex PCR, the TCRdb table keeps only in-frame clones and is missing some. The sample consists of tens of thousands of clones, approximately 94% of them appearing once. These receptors have no identified antigens. Sequencing was performed on unstimulated CD8+ T cells sorted from spleen or lymph node cells, taken before intestinal transplant. All receptors derive from a human donor who received an intestinal transplant.

This chain links TRBV28 with TRBJ2-1; maybe TRBD2 (7 bases). V lost 3 bases and J lost 13, with 25 bases in between. The CDR3 runs 16 residues. CDR1 and CDR2 (germline): MDHEN, SYDVKM. CDR3 sequence: CASSLGLGLEGQSQFF. The CDR3 DNA reads TGTGCCAGCAGTTTGGGGCTAGGACTAGAGGGACAAAGCCAGTTCTTC.

This chain uses TRBV27 with TRBJ2-2, with a possible D match to TRBD2 (6 bases). The V end was cut by 6 bases, the J end by 1 base, with 15 bases between. CDR3 length: 16 amino acids. Germline loops: CDR1 MNHEY, CDR2 SMNVEV (reference sequence). The CDR3 loop is CASRPLSGLNTGELFF. The CDR3 nucleotides are TGTGCCAGCAGACCCTTAAGCGGGTTGAACACCGGGGAGCTGTTTTTT.

The rearrangement links TRBV5-5 to TRBJ2-3, with 7 bases aligning to TRBD1. The ends lost 1 base at V and 4 bases at J; junction bases unmatched: 3. From germline, CDR1 is SGHKS and CDR2 YYEKEE (reference sequence). The CDR3 contains 14 residues. In DNA, the CDR3 is TGTGCCAGCAGCTTGTTTCAGGGGGCAGATACGCAGTATTTT. It specifies CASSLFQGADTQYF.

The chain couples TRBV23-1 to TRBJ2-5; no clear D gene. TRBV23-1 is an ORF; its function is uncertain. V lost 6 bases to trimming and J lost 5 bases, with 22 bases between them. CDR3 length: 16 residues. CDR3 region: CASSENLPLVGETQYF. The CDR3, as DNA: TGCGCCAGCAGCGAAAACCTCCCCCTAGTTGGGGAGACCCAGTACTTC.

This sequence joins TRBV29-1 and TRBJ2-4; 7 bases align to TRBD2. The germline V gene has CDR1 SQVTM and CDR2 ANQGSEA. Trimming cost V 4 bases and J 8 bases; bases outside gene matches: 11. The CDR3 runs 14 residues. CDR3 DNA: TGCAGCGTTGGGGGGGGAGAAGGGCAGGACATTCAGTACTTC. This encodes CSVGGGEGQDIQYF.

The chain combines TRBV15 with TRBJ2-3, with TRBD2 matching over 8 bases. CDR3 length: 17 residues. After removal of 3 bases from V and 3 bases from J, the junction contained 11 bases not matched to a gene. Looked up from germline, CDR1 is LNHNV and CDR2 is YYDKDF (reference sequence). The CDR3 loop is CATSSGPGLAVTDTQYF. The CDR3 nucleotides are TGTGCCACCAGCAGCGGACCCGGACTAGCTGTGACAGATACGCAGTATTTT.